Listed below are T cell receptor beta chains from one sample, sequenced in a study of vaccination and CD4 T cells after COVID-19. MiXCR was run by TCRdb on the PCR reads, yielding one entry per CDR3 protein. This table holds tens of thousands of distinct CDR3 sequences, 66% found once. Which antigens these TCRs recognize remains unknown. The sample taken for sequencing was CD4+ T cells from blood, cultured in vitro. The receptors were sampled from a human donor who had recovered from COVID-19. Each CDR3 is given with its conserved first and last residue. The D gene is left open where the match is weak. Size is omitted from some rows. Given values are once, few, many or a class for expanded clones.

>TRBJ1-2|13|TRBV4-3|.|.
TGCGCCAGCAGCCAAGGAGGGGCCCTTGGCTACACCTTC
CASSQGGALGYTF
>TRBJ1-5|16|TRBV6-1|TRBD1|.
TGTGCCAGCAGGTTCGGTCGGGACAGGGGGAATCAGCCCCAGCATTTT
CASRFGRDRGNQPQHF
>TRBJ1-5|15|TRBV12-3/TRBV12-4|TRBD1|.
TGTGCCTCGAGGTCGGGGACAGGTAGCAATCAGCCCCAGCATTTT
CASRSGTGSNQPQHF
>TRBJ2-1|15|TRBV7-2|TRBD1|.
TGTGCCAGCACCGGGGGACAGGGGGCGAGTAATGAGCAGTTCTTC
CASTGGQGASNEQFF
>TRBJ2-1|16|TRBV7-2|TRBD2|.
TGTGCCAGCAGCACGGGAGAGGCGGGAGGCATGAATGAGCAGTTCTTC
CASSTGEAGGMNEQFF
>TRBJ1-2|13|TRBV6-1|.|.
TGTGCCAGCAACGGGGGGGAAAACTATGGCTACACCTTC
CASNGGENYGYTF
>TRBJ2-7|14|TRBV7-2|TRBD1|.
TGTGCCAGCAGCGCGACAGGGACCTCCTACGAGCAGTACTTC
CASSATGTSYEQYF
>TRBJ1-5|19|TRBV27|.|few
TGTGCCAGCAGACCACTAGGAGACAGGTGGGGGGGAGGCAATCAGCCCCAGCATTTT
CASRPLGDRWGGGNQPQHF
>TRBJ1-2|15|TRBV6-1|.|.
TGTGCCAGCAGCTTACCGGGCCCCTCTAACTATGGCTACACCTTC
CASSLPGPSNYGYTF
>TRBJ1-5|16|TRBV4-1|.|.
TGCGCCAGCAGCCAAGTAGGAGGGAGGAGTTTTCAGCCCCAGCATTTT
CASSQVGGRSFQPQHF
>TRBJ2-3|15|TRBV20-1|.|.
TGCAGTCCCATGAGGCGGAGGGGGGGCACAGATACGCAGTATTTT
CSPMRRRGGTDTQYF
>TRBJ1-2|15|TRBV7-9|.|.
TGTGCCAGCAGCCTAAGTTTCCGGGCTAACTATGGCTACACCTTC
CASSLSFRANYGYTF
>TRBJ2-5|16|TRBV7-2|.|.
TGTGCCAGCAGCTTAGCCAATCGACTGGGCAGAGAGACCCAGTACTTC
CASSLANRLGRETQYF
>TRBJ2-2|14|TRBV2|.|.
TGTGCCAGCAAGGGGGGGCCGAACACCGGGGAGCTGTTTTTT
CASKGGPNTGELFF
>TRBJ1-5|16|TRBV19|TRBD1|few
TGTGCCAGTAGTATAAACGGACAGGGTAGCAATCAGCCCCAGCATTTT
CASSINGQGSNQPQHF
>TRBJ2-7|14|TRBV7-2|TRBD2|.
TGTGCCAGCAGTCCCGGACTAGCGGGATACGAGCAGTACTTC
CASSPGLAGYEQYF
>TRBJ1-5|13|TRBV5-5|.|.
TGTGCCAGCAGCCCGACAGACAATCAGCCCCAGCATTTT
CASSPTDNQPQHF
>TRBJ1-1|11|TRBV20-1|TRBD1|once
TGCAGTGCTACCGCAGGGGGCAAGGCTTTCTTT
CSATAGGKAFF
>TRBJ1-3|15|TRBV5-1|.|.
TGCGCCAGCAGCTTGGACGGGGCCTTTGGAAACACCATATATTTT
CASSLDGAFGNTIYF
>TRBJ2-7|13|TRBV6-5|TRBD1|.
TGTGCCAGCAGTTCCAGGGGGTTCGACGAGCAGTACTTC
CASSSRGFDEQYF
>TRBJ2-7|15|TRBV7-9|TRBD1|.
TGTGCCAGCAGCGTGGGACAGGGACAGGGCGACGAGCAGTACTTC
CASSVGQGQGDEQYF
>TRBJ1-1|13|TRBV2|.|few
TGTGCCAGAAGTACCGATACGAACACTGAAGCTTTCTTT
CARSTDTNTEAFF
>TRBJ1-1|15|TRBV15|.|few
TGTGCCACCAGCAGAGATAGCTGGGGTAACACTGAAGCTTTCTTT
CATSRDSWGNTEAFF
>TRBJ1-2|13|TRBV24-1|.|.
TGTGCCACCAGTGCCCCCGAAAACTATGGCTACACCTTC
CATSAPENYGYTF
>TRBJ1-2|12|TRBV10-3|.|few
TGTGCCATCAGTGGATACAGCGACGGCTACACCTTC
CAISGYSDGYTF
>TRBJ2-3|14|TRBV7-2|TRBD2|.
TGTGCCAGCTCCTTCGGGGGGAGCACAGATACGCAGTATTTT
CASSFGGSTDTQYF
>TRBJ1-2|14|TRBV11-3|TRBD1|.
TGTGCCAGCAGCCGGACCGACTACAGGGGTGGCTACACCTTC
CASSRTDYRGGYTF
>TRBJ1-1|14|TRBV2|TRBD1|.
TGTGCCAGCAGGAAGGGGACAGTAAACACTGAAGCTTTCTTT
CASRKGTVNTEAFF
>TRBJ2-7|13|TRBV4-1|.|.
TGCGCCAGCAGCCAAGACCAGGGAAGCGAGCAGTACTTC
CASSQDQGSEQYF
>TRBJ1-1|12|TRBV9|.|.
TGTGCCAGCGGAAGGACGAACACTGAAGCTTTCTTT
CASGRTNTEAFF
>TRBJ1-5|17|TRBV6-5|.|.
TGTGCCAGCAGTTACCACCCCTCGAACAGTCACAATCAGCCCCAGCATTTT
CASSYHPSNSHNQPQHF
>TRBJ2-2|15|TRBV11-2|.|.
TGTGCCAGCAGCTTAGCCACAAGAAGGGCCGGGGAGCTGTTTTTT
CASSLATRRAGELFF
>TRBJ2-3|11|TRBV20-1|.|few
TGCAGTGCTCCACTAGCAGATACGCAGTATTTT
CSAPLADTQYF
>TRBJ2-3|15|TRBV6-1|TRBD2|.
TGTGCCAGCAGTCGACTAGCGACTAGCACAGATACGCAGTATTTT
CASSRLATSTDTQYF
>TRBJ2-7|11|TRBV28|TRBD1|once
TGTGCCAGCAGTTTGTGGGACAGGCAGTACTTC
CASSLWDRQYF
>TRBJ1-3|18|TRBV20-1|.|few
TGCAGTGCGTCAGCCGGGGCACTAAACCGCTTCTCTGGAAACACCATATATTTT
CSASAGALNRFSGNTIYF
>TRBJ2-1|14|TRBV19|.|.
TGTGCCAGTAGTATGGGACACCATTACAATGAGCAGTTCTTC
CASSMGHHYNEQFF
>TRBJ2-2|16|TRBV7-2|.|.
TGTGCCAGCAGCTTTACAGGGATATACAACACCGGGGAGCTGTTTTTT
CASSFTGIYNTGELFF
>TRBJ1-1|18|TRBV18|TRBD1|.
TGTGCCAGCTCACCGCTACGGACAGGGGACGGGGTGAGCACTGAAGCTTTCTTT
CASSPLRTGDGVSTEAFF
>TRBJ2-2|17|TRBV6-5|TRBD2|.
TGTGCCAGCAGTTCCCCGGGACTAGCGGGAGACACCGGGGAGCTGTTTTTT
CASSSPGLAGDTGELFF
>TRBJ2-7|14|TRBV2|.|.
TGTGCCAGCAGTGGCTTCGCAGTAGGCCACGAGCAGTACTTC
CASSGFAVGHEQYF